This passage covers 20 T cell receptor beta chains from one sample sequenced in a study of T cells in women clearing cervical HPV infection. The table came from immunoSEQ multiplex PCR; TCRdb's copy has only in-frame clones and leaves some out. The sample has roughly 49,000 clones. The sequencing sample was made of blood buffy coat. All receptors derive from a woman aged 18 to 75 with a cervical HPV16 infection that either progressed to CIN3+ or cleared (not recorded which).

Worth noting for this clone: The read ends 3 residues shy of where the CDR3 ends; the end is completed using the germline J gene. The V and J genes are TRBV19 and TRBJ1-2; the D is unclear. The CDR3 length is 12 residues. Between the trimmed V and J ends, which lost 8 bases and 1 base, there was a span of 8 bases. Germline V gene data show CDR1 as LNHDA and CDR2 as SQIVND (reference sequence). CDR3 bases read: TGTGCCAGTCGGGGTCGTAACTATGGC. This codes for CASRGRNYG. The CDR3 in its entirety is CASRGRNYGYTF.

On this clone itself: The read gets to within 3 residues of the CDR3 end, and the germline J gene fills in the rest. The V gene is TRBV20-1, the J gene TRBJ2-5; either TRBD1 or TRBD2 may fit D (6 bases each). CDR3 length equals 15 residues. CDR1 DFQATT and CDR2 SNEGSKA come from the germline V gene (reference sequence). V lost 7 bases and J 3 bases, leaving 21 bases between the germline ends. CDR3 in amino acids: CSEWPPTGRKETQYF. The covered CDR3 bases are TGCAGTGAATGGCCCCCTACAGGGAGGAAAGAGACC.

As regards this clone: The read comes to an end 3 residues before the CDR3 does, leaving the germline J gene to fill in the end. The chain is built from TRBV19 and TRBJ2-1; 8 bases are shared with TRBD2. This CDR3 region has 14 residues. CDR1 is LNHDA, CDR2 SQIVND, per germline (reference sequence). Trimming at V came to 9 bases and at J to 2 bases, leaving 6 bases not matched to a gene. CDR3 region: CASASGGAYNEQFF. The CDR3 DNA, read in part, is TGTGCCAGCGCCTCGGGGGGGGCCTACAATGAG.

The CDR3: CSARDFRAQGPNQETQYF. CDR3 bases read: TGCAGTGCTAGAGATTTTCGAGCACAGGGCCCAAACCAAGAGACC. The V call is TRBV20-1, the J call TRBJ2-5; weak D call: TRBD1 (6 bases). The CDR3 end lies 3 residues beyond the end of the read and is filled in from the germline J gene. The CDR3 runs to 18 residues. Germline assignment: CDR1 DFQATT and CDR2 SNEGSKA (reference sequence). The V gene lost 0 bases and the J gene lost 0 bases, with 20 bases spanning the gap.

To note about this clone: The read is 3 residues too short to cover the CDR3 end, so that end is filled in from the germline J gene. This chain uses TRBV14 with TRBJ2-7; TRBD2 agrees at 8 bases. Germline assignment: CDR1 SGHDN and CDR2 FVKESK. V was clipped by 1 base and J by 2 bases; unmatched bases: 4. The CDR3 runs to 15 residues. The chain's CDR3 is CASSQAQRGTYEQYF. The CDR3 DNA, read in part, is TGTGCCAGCAGCCAAGCTCAGCGGGGGACCTACGAG. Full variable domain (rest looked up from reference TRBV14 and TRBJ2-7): EAGVTQFPSHSVIEKGQTVTLRCDPISGHDNLYWYRRVMGKEIKFLLHFVKESKQDESGMPNNRFLAERTGGTYSTLKVQPAELEDSGVYFCASSQAQRGTYEQYFGPGTRLTVT.

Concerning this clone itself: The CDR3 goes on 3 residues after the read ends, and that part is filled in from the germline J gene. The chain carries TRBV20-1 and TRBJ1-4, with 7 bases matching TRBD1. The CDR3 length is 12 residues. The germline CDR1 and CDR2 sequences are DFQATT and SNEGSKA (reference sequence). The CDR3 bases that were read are TGCAGTGCCACCGAACAGGGGAAGAAA. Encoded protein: CSATEQGKK. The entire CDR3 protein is CSATEQGKKLFF.

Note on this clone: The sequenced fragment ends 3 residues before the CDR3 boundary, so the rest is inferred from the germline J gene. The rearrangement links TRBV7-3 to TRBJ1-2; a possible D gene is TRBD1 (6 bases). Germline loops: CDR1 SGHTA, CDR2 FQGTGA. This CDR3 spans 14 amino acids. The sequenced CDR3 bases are TGTGCCAGCAGCTTAGAATCCAGGGGAGATACC. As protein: CASSLESRGDT. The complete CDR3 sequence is CASSLESRGDTYTF. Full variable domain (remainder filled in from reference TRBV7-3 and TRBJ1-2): GAGVSQTPSNKVTEKGKYVELRCDPISGHTALYWYRQSLGQGPEFLIYFQGTGAADDSGLPNDRFFAVRPEGSVSTLKIQRTERGDSAVYLCASSLESRGDTYTFGSGTRLTVV.

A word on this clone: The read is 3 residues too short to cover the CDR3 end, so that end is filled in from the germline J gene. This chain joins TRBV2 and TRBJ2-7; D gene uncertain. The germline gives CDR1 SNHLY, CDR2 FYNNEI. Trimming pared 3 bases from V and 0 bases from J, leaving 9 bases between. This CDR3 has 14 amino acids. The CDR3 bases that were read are TGTGCCAGCAGTGATGAGCTCTCCTCCTACGAG. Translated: CASSDELSSYE. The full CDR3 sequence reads CASSDELSSYEQYF.

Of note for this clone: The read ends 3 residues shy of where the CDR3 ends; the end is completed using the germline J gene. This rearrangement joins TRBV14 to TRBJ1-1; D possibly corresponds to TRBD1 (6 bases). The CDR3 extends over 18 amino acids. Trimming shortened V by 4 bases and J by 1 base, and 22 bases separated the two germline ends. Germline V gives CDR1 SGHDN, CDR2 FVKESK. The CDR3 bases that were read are TGTGCCAGCAGCCTAGAAACACTAAACCCACAGGGGAACACTGAA. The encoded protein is CASSLETLNPQGNTE. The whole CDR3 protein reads CASSLETLNPQGNTEAFF.

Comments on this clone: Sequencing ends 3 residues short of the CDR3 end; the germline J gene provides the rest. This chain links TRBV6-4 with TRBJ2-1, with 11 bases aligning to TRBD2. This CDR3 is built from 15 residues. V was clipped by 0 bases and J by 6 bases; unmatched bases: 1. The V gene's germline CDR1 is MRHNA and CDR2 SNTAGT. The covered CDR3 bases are TGTGCCAGCAGTGACTCTAGCGGGGGGGCCAATGAG. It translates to CASSDSSGGANE. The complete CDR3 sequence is CASSDSSGGANEQFF.

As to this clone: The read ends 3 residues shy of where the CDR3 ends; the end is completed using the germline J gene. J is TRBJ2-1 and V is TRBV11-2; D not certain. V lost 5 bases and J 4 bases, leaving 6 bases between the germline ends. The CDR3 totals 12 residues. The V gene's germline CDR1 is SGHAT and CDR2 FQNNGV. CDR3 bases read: TGTGCCAGCAGCCCAGTATACAATGAG. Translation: CASSPVYNE. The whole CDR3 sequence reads CASSPVYNEQFF.

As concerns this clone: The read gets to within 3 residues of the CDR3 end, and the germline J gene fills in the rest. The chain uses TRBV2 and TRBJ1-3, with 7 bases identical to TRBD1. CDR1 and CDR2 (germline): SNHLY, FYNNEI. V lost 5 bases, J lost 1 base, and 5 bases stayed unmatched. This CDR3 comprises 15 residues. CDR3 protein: CASSHPQGSGNTIYF. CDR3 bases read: TGTGCCAGCAGTCACCCACAGGGGTCTGGAAACACC.

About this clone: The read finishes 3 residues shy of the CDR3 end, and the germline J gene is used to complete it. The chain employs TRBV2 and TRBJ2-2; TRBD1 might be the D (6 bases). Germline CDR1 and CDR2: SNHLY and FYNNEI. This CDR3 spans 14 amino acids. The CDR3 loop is CASSDRTENSPLFF. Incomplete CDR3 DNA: TGTGCCAGCAGTGACCGGACAGAGAATTCACCG. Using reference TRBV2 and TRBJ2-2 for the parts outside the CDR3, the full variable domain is EPEVTQTPSHQVTQMGQEVILRCVPISNHLYFYWYRQILGQKVEFLVSFYNNEISEKSEIFDDQFSVERPDGSNFTLKIRSTKLEDSAMYFCASSDRTENSPLFFGEGSRLTVL.

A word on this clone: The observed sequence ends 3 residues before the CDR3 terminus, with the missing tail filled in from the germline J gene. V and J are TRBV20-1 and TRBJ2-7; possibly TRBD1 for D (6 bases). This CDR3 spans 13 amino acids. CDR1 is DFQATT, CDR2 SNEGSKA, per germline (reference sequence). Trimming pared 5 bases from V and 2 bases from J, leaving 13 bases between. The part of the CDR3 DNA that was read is TGCAGTGCTCCATCCGACAGGCCCTACGAG. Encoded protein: CSAPSDRPYE. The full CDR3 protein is CSAPSDRPYEQYF.

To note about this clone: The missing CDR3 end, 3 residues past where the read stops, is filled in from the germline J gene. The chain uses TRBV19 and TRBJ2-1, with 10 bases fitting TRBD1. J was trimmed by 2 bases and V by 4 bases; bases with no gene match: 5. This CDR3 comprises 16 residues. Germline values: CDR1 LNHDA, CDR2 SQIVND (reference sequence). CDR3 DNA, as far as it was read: TGTGCCAGTAGTACCCCCGGGACAGGGGCCTACAATGAG. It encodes CASSTPGTGAYNE. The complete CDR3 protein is CASSTPGTGAYNEQFF. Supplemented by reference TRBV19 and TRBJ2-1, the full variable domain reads DGGITQSPKYLFRKEGQNVTLSCEQNLNHDAMYWYRQDPGQGLRLIYYSQIVNDFQKGDIAEGYSVSREKKESFPLTVTSAQKNPTAFYLCASSTPGTGAYNEQFFGPGTRLTVL.

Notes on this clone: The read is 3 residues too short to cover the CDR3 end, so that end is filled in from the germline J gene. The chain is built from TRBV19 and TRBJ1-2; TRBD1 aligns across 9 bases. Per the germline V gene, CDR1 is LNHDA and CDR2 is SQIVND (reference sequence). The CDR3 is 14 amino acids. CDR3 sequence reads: CATNQDRGINDYTF. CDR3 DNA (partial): TGTGCCACCAATCAGGACAGGGGAATCAATGAC. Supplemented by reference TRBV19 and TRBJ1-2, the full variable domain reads DGGITQSPKYLFRKEGQNVTLSCEQNLNHDAMYWYRQDPGQGLRLIYYSQIVNDFQKGDIAEGYSVSREKKESFPLTVTSAQKNPTAFYLCATNQDRGINDYTFGSGTRLTVV.

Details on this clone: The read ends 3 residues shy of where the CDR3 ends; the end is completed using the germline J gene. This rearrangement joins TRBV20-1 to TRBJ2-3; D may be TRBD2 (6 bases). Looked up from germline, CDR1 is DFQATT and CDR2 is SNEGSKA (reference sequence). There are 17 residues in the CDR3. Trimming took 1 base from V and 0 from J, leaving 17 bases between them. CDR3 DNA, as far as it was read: TGCAGTGCTAGAGCGCGCGGGGCCCGCTTTAGCACAGATACG. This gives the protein CSARARGARFSTDT. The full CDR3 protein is CSARARGARFSTDTQYF.

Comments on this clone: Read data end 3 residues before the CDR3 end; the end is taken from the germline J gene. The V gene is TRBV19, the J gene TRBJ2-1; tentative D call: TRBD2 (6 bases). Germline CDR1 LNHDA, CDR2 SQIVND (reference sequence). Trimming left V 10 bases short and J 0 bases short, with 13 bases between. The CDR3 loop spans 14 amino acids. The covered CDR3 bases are TGTGCCACAAGTAGCGGTAGCTCCTACAATGAG. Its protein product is CATSSGSSYNE. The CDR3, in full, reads CATSSGSSYNEQFF.

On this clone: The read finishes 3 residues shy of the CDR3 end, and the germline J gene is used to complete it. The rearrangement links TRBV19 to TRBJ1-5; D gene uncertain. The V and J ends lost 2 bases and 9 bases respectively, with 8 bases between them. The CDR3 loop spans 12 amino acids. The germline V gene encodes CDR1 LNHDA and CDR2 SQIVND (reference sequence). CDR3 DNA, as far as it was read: TGTGCCAGTAGTATATCCCTAGGGCCC. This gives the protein CASSISLGP. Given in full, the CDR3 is CASSISLGPQHF.

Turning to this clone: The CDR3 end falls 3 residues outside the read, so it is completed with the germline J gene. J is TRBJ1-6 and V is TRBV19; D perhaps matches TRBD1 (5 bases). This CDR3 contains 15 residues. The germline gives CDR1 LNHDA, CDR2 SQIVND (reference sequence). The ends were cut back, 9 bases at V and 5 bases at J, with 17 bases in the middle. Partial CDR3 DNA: TGTGCCAGCTCCAGGGAGGGAAGGAATAATTCACCC. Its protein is CASSREGRNNSP. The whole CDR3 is CASSREGRNNSPLHF.